A selection of T cell receptor beta chains follows, all from one sample in a study of regulatory T cells in long-lasting Graves disease. Each CDR3 protein gets one entry after TCRdb re-called the multiplex PCR reads with MiXCR. The data hold approximately 210,000 distinct CDR3 sequences, with approximately 20% observed a single time. Material: peripheral blood mononuclear cells (PBMCs), obtained at new diagnosis, from a patient treated with antithyroid drugs. The receptors here all came from a female donor with Graves disease. Both conserved end residues are part of each CDR3. A D gene is named only where the DNA matches it firmly. Some rows mark clone size as missing; the rest say once, few, many or name a class of expanded clone.

d_gene | j_gene | abundance | v_gene | CDR3aa | CDR3nt
NA | TRBJ2-1 | few | TRBV7-9 | CASSLQGISNEQFF | TGTGCCAGCAGCTTGCAGGGAATATCAAATGAGCAGTTCTTC
NA | TRBJ1-2 | many | TRBV4-1 | CASSHPLTLWGYTF | TGCGCCAGCAGCCATCCGCTTACCCTATGGGGCTACACCTTC
TRBD2 | TRBJ2-1 | many | TRBV11-3 | CASSRLAGAGNEQFF | TGTGCCAGCAGCAGACTAGCGGGAGCGGGGAATGAGCAGTTCTTC
TRBD1 | TRBJ1-2 | NA | TRBV4-1 | CASSQVSGQGGYTF | TGCGCCAGCAGCCAAGTGTCGGGACAGGGAGGCTACACCTTC
TRBD2 | TRBJ2-1 | many | TRBV6-2/TRBV6-3 | CASSYTSSGNWRQFF | TGTGCCAGCAGTTACACGTCTAGCGGGAACTGGCGGCAGTTCTTC
NA | TRBJ2-5 | NA | TRBV12-3/TRBV12-4 | CASRGNRKETQYF | TGTGCCAGCAGAGGTAACAGAAAAGAGACCCAGTACTTC
NA | TRBJ1-3 | NA | TRBV12-3/TRBV12-4 | CASSIRGDSGNTIYF | TGTGCCAGCAGTATCCGGGGGGACTCTGGAAACACCATATATTTT
TRBD1 | TRBJ1-1 | NA | TRBV30 | CAWSVLGTGTTEAFF | TGTGCCTGGAGTGTACTAGGGACAGGGACAACTGAAGCTTTCTTT
TRBD2 | TRBJ2-1 | many | TRBV7-8 | CASSLFAGVIYNEQFF | TGTGCCAGCAGCTTGTTCGCGGGAGTGATCTACAATGAGCAGTTCTTC
NA | TRBJ2-7 | many | TRBV29-1 | CSVGSVGAGEQYF | TGCAGCGTTGGTTCGGTAGGGGCAGGCGAGCAGTACTTC
TRBD2 | TRBJ2-3 | NA | TRBV11-2 | CASSLVGGNTDTQYF | TGTGCCAGCAGCTTGGTGGGGGGGAACACAGATACGCAGTATTTT
TRBD1 | TRBJ2-5 | once | TRBV19 | CASSSSPGQGIGTQHF | TGTGCCAGTAGTAGTAGCCCTGGACAGGGTATAGGGACCCAGCACTTC
TRBD2 | TRBJ2-7 | NA | TRBV12-3/TRBV12-4 | CASRKPGGPWGEQYF | TGTGCCAGCCGTAAACCGGGAGGGCCCTGGGGCGAGCAGTACTTC
TRBD2 | TRBJ2-1 | many | TRBV20-1 | CSAILAGAGGEQFF | TGCAGTGCCATACTAGCGGGAGCCGGCGGTGAGCAGTTCTTC
NA | TRBJ1-2 | many | TRBV6-2/TRBV6-3 | CASSYGQWPNYGYTF | TGTGCCAGCAGTTACGGGCAGTGGCCTAACTATGGCTACACCTTC
TRBD1 | TRBJ1-2 | many | TRBV19 | CASTDTGQLNYGYTF | TGTGCCAGTACCGATACGGGACAGCTTAACTATGGCTACACCTTC
NA | TRBJ1-5 | many | TRBV20-1 | CSARDPTGNQPQHF | TGCAGTGCTAGAGACCCGACAGGAAATCAGCCCCAGCATTTT
NA | TRBJ2-6 | few | TRBV5-5 | CASGASGRDSGANVLTF | TGTGCCAGCGGAGCCTCGGGACGAGACTCTGGGGCCAACGTCCTGACTTTC
NA | TRBJ1-1 | many | TRBV2 | CASGTGWDTEAFF | TGTGCCAGCGGGACCGGCTGGGACACTGAAGCTTTCTTT
TRBD1 | TRBJ2-2 | many | TRBV7-6 | CASSWTGPNTGELFF | TGTGCCAGCAGCTGGACAGGCCCGAACACCGGGGAGCTGTTTTTT
TRBD2 | TRBJ2-7 | many | TRBV7-9 | CASSPPGLAGGVEQYF | TGTGCCAGCAGCCCTCCCGGACTAGCGGGAGGGGTCGAGCAGTACTTC
NA | TRBJ2-5 | many | TRBV28 | CASSSTGPLETQYF | TGTGCCAGCAGCTCAACAGGGCCCCTAGAGACCCAGTACTTC
NA | TRBJ1-5 | many | TRBV7-9 | CASSLGGRHQPQHF | TGTGCCAGCAGCTTAGGAGGTAGGCATCAGCCCCAGCATTTT
NA | TRBJ1-6 | many | TRBV28 | CASSPVANNSPLHF | TGTGCCAGCAGCCCGGTAGCGAATAATTCACCCCTCCACTTT
NA | TRBJ1-6 | many | TRBV4-1 | CASSQGGAGSSYNSPLHF | TGCGCCAGCAGCCAAGGGGGGGCGGGCAGCTCCTATAATTCACCCCTCCACTTT
TRBD1 | TRBJ1-1 | many | TRBV20-1 | CSARDPSAGGTEAFF | TGCAGTGCTAGAGATCCCTCGGCAGGGGGGACTGAAGCTTTCTTT
TRBD1 | TRBJ2-7 | many | TRBV20-1 | CSASGASPSRGLVEQYF | TGCAGTGCTAGTGGGGCCAGCCCAAGCAGGGGGCTCGTCGAGCAGTACTTC
NA | TRBJ1-5 | NA | TRBV6-2/TRBV6-3 | CASSVTGWDNQPQHF | TGTGCCAGCAGTGTTACAGGGTGGGACAATCAGCCCCAGCATTTT
NA | TRBJ1-2 | NA | TRBV6-1 | CASSAERTARGRNGYTF | TGTGCCAGCAGTGCAGAAAGGACAGCCCGTGGTCGGAATGGCTACACCTTC